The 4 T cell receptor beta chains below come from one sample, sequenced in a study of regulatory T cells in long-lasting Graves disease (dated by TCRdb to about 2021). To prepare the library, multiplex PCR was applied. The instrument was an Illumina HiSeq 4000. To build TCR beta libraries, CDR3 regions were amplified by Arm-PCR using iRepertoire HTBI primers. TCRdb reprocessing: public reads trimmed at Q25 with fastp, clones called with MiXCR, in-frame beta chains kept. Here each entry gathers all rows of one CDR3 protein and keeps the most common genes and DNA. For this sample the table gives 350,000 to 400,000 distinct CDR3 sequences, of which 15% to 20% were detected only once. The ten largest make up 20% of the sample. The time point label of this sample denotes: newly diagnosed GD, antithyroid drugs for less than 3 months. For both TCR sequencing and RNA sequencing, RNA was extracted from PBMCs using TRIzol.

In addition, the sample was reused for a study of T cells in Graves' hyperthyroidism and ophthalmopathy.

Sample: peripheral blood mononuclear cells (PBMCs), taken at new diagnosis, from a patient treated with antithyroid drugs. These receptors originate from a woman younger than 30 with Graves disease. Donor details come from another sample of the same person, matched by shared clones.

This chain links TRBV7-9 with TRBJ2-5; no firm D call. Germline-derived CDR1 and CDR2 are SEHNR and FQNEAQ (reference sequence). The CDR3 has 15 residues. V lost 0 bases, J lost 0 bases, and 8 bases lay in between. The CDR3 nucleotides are TGTGCCAGCAGCTTAGCGTATGGCTACCAAGAGACCCAGTACTTC. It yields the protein CASSLAYGYQETQYF.

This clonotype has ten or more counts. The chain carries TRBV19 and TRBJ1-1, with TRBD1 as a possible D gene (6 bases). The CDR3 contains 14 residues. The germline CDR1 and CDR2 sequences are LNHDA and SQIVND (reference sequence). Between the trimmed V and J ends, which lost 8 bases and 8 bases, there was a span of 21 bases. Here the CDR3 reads CASRPDRTQGEAFF. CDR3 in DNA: TGTGCCAGTCGGCCCGACAGGACCCAAGGAGAAGCTTTCTTT.

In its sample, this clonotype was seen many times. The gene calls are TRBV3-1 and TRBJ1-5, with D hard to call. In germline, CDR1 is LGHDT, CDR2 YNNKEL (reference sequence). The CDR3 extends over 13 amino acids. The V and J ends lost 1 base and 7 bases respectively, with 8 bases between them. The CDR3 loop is CASSQGNGQPQHF. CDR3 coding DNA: TGTGCCAGCAGCCAAGGTAACGGACAGCCCCAGCATTTT.

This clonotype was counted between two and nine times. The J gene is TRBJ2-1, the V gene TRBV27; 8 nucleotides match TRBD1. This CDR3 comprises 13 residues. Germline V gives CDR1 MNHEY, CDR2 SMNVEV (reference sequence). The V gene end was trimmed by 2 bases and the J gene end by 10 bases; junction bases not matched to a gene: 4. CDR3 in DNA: TGTGCCAGCAGTTTAAGGAGGACAGGGGAGCAGTTCTTC. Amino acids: CASSLRRTGEQFF.